A single sample gave rise to the 13 T cell receptor beta chains below, sequenced in a study of blood T cell repertoires in COVID-19. The repertoire was sequenced with immunoSEQ multiplex PCR; TCRdb's copy has only in-frame clones and lacks some. The table lists about 260,000 clones, approximately 85% of them singletons. Sequencing was performed on peripheral blood. These receptors all stem from a human donor in a cohort sampled during active COVID-19.

This rearrangement joins TRBV4-3 to TRBJ1-1; 9 bases fit TRBD1. Per the germline V gene, CDR1 is LGHNA and CDR2 is YSLEER. The CDR3 length is 16 residues. J was trimmed by 4 bases and V by 0 bases; bases with no gene match: 6. CDR3 sequence: CASSQEGQGRVTEAFF. The CDR3 DNA reads as TGCGCCAGCAGCCAAGAGGGACAGGGTAGGGTCACTGAAGCTTTCTTT.

CDR3 loop: CASSPGQGGGNQPQHF. The CDR3 coding sequence is TGTGCCAGCAGCCCAGGACAGGGAGGGGGCAATCAGCCCCAGCATTTT. The chain has TRBV7-6 and TRBJ1-5; 8 nucleotides match TRBD1. From germline, CDR1 is SGHVS and CDR2 FNYEAQ. This CDR3 contains 16 residues. Trimming at V came to 5 bases and at J to 2 bases, leaving 8 bases not matched to a gene.

This chain links TRBV2 with TRBJ1-4, with 8 bases matching TRBD1. Trimming at V came to 4 bases and at J to 1 base, leaving 5 bases not matched to a gene. From germline, CDR1 is SNHLY and CDR2 FYNNEI. This CDR3 has 16 amino acids. CDR3 nucleotide sequence: TGTGCCAGCAGTGGTTTTACAGGGGGAACTAATGAAAAACTGTTTTTT. Translation: CASSGFTGGTNEKLFF.

Only one count was recorded for this clone. The chain employs TRBV7-2 and TRBJ2-7; TRBD2 matches 8 bases. V lost 1 base, J lost 3 bases, and 2 bases stayed unmatched. The CDR3 has 14 amino acids. Germline V gene data show CDR1 as SGHTA and CDR2 as FQGNSA. CDR3 region: CASSLEGLVYEQYF. The CDR3 DNA is TGTGCCAGCAGCTTAGAGGGACTAGTCTACGAGCAGTACTTC. Full variable domain (remainder filled in from reference TRBV7-2 and TRBJ2-7): GAGVSQSPSNKVTEKGKDVELRCDPISGHTALYWYRQSLGQGLEFLIYFQGNSAPDKSGLPSDRFSAERTGGSVSTLTIQRTQQEDSAVYLCASSLEGLVYEQYFGPGTRLTVT.

The J gene is TRBJ1-5, the V gene TRBV6-6; no clear D. Germline V gene lookup returns CDR1 MNHNY and CDR2 SVGAGI (reference sequence). V was pared by 5 bases and J by 5 bases, with 7 bases between. The CDR3 spans 12 residues. Here the CDR3 DNA reads TGTGCCAGCAGTCGAACTTATCAGCCCCAGCATTTT. It specifies CASSRTYQPQHF.

This chain links TRBV7-8 with TRBJ1-1, with D perhaps matching TRBD1 (6 bases). Per the germline V gene, CDR1 is SGHVS and CDR2 is FQNEAQ. The CDR3 spans 17 residues. Trimming stripped 4 bases from V and 0 bases from J, with 18 bases between. The CDR3 sequence: CASSYMELGAVNTEAFF. DNA for the CDR3: TGTGCCAGCAGCTATATGGAGTTGGGGGCAGTGAACACTGAAGCTTTCTTT.

The rearrangement links TRBV3-1 (or the pseudogene TRBV3-2) to TRBJ1-1; D remains unclear. V was trimmed by 2 bases and J by 1 base, leaving 8 bases between them. This CDR3 comprises 14 residues. CDR1 and CDR2 from the germline V gene are LGHDT and YNNKEL (reference sequence). CDR3 in amino acids: CASSQRERNTEAFF. As DNA, the CDR3 is TGTGCCAGCAGCCAAAGGGAGAGGAACACTGAAGCTTTCTTT.

This clone showed up just once. The genes are TRBV12-5 and TRBJ2-7; 10 bases are a match to TRBD1. Germline V gene sequence: CDR1 LGHNT, CDR2 FRNRAP. Trimming at V came to 6 bases and at J to 3 bases, leaving 8 bases not matched to a gene. CDR3 length: 15 residues. CDR3 sequence reads: CASGDWGTGVYEQYF. CDR3 coding DNA: TGTGCTAGTGGCGACTGGGGGACAGGGGTCTACGAGCAGTACTTC. Looking up the rest from reference TRBV12-5 and TRBJ2-7 gives the full variable domain: DARVTQTPRHKVTEMGQEVTMRCQPILGHNTVFWYRQTMMQGLELLAYFRNRAPLDDSGMPKDRFSAEMPDATLATLKIQPSEPRDSAVYFCASGDWGTGVYEQYFGPGTRLTVT.

The chain couples TRBV28 to TRBJ1-5, with 7 bases that match TRBD1. CDR1 MDHEN and CDR2 SYDVKM come from the germline V gene. This CDR3 is built from 16 residues. After removal of 2 bases from V and 5 bases from J, the junction contained 9 bases not matched to a gene. The CDR3 here is CASSLRDRETHQPQHF. The CDR3 coding sequence is TGTGCCAGCAGTTTACGGGACAGAGAGACCCATCAGCCCCAGCATTTT. Filled out from reference TRBV28 and TRBJ1-5, the complete variable domain reads DVKVTQSSRYLVKRTGEKVFLECVQDMDHENMFWYRQDPGLGLRLIYFSYDVKMKEKGDIPEGYSVSREKKERFSLILESASTNQTSMYLCASSLRDRETHQPQHFGDGTRLSIL.

V and J are TRBV7-9 and TRBJ1-1; D is possibly TRBD1 (5 bases). The V gene's germline CDR1 is SEHNR and CDR2 FQNEAQ (reference sequence). With 1 base removed from V and 6 bases from J, the gap between germline ends came to 12 bases. The CDR3 is 14 amino acids. CDR3: CASSLVGGDAEAFF. The CDR3 nucleotides are TGTGCCAGCAGCTTAGTAGGAGGGGACGCTGAAGCTTTCTTT.

The chain uses TRBV6-2 or TRBV6-3 and TRBJ1-5; possible D gene TRBD1, 5 bases. This CDR3 contains 15 residues. V lost 4 bases to trimming and J lost 5 bases, with 15 bases between them. CDR1 is MNHEY, CDR2 SVGEGT, per germline. CDR3: CASSWGQGGHQPQHF. The CDR3 region has the DNA TGTGCCAGCAGTTGGGGTCAGGGAGGACATCAGCCCCAGCATTTT.

The V call is TRBV7-6, the J call TRBJ2-1; 10 bases agree with TRBD2. CDR3 size: 16 residues. The V gene's germline CDR1 is SGHVS and CDR2 FNYEAQ. J gave up 7 bases and V 5 bases, and 11 bases lay outside the gene matches. This chain's CDR3 is CASSTEAGGLENEQFF. CDR3 nucleotide sequence: TGTGCCAGCAGCACCGAAGCGGGAGGGTTGGAGAATGAGCAGTTCTTC. Combining the CDR3 with reference TRBV7-6 and TRBJ2-1 gives the whole variable domain GAGVSQSPRYKVTKRGQDVALRCDPISGHVSLYWYRQALGQGPEFLTYFNYEAQQDKSGLPNDRFSAERPEGSISTLTIQRTEQRDSAMYRCASSTEAGGLENEQFFGPGTRLTVL.

The chain is built from TRBV4-2 and TRBJ1-1; 9 nucleotides agree with TRBD1. The V and J ends lost 5 bases and 6 bases, in that order; junction bases with no gene match: 13. The CDR3 has 16 residues. Per germline, CDR1 LGHNA and CDR2 YNFKEQ. CDR3 DNA: TGTGCCAGCAGCATGCAACCGGGACAGGGTTTAGCTGAAGCTTTCTTT. This gives the protein CASSMQPGQGLAEAFF.